At least ten counts were recorded for the clone carrying this T cell receptor beta chain. Its antigen is unidentified. The data were taken from a study of T-cell reconstitution after alpha-beta-depleted transplantation in children. Study-wide results and limits: In patients about two months after transplant, alpha-beta T cells reportedly arose from several hundred expanded graft clones.

With 1 base removed from V and 3 bases from J, the gap between germline ends came to 12 bases. The CDR3 has 15 amino acids. Unique molecular identifiers were used to barcode this TCRbeta library. Via MiXCR, TCRdb re-called the PCR reads, giving one row per CDR3 protein. The data contain some 200,000 distinct CDR3 sequences, approximately 10% of them seen just once; the ten biggest clones take up over 25%. The TCR was taken from a child less than two years old with acute myeloid leukemia, due to receive a stem cell transplant. The J gene is TRBJ2-5, the V gene TRBV12-3 or TRBV12-4; D possibly uses TRBD1 or TRBD2 (5 bases each). The material was PBMCs, obtained before TCRalphabeta/CD19-depleted stem cell transplant. The CDR3 DNA sequence: TGTGCCAGCAGTTTAGGGGACCTGTCTGAAGAGACCCAGTACTTC. As protein: CASSLGDLSEETQYF.